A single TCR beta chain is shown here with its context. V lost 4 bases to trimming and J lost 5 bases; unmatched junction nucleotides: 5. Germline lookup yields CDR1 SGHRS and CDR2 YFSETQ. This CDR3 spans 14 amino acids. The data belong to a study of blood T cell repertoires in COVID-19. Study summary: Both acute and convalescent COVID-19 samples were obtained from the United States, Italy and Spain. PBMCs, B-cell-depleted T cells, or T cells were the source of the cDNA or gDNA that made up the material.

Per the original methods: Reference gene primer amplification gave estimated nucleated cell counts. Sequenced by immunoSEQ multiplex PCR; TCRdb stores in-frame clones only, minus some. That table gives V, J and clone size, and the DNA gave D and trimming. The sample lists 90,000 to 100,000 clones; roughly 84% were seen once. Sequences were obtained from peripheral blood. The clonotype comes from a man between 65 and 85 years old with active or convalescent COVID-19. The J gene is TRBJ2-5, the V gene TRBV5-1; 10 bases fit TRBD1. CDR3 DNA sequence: TGCGCCAGCAGCGTGACAGGGGGCAGGGAGACCCAGTACTTC. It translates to CASSVTGGRETQYF.